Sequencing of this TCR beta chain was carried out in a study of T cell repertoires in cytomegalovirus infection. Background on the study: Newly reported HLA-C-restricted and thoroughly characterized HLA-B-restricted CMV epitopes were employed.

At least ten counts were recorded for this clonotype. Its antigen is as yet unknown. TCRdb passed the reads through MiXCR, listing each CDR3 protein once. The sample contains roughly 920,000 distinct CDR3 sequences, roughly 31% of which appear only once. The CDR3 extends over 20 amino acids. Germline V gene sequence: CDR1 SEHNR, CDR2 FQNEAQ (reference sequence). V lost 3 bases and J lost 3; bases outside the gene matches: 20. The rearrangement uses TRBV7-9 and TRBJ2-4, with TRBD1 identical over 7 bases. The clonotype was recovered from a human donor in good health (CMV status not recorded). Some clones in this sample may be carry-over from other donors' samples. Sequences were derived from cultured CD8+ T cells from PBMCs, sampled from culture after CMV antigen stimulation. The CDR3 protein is CASSLAFQGDLFPGKNIQYF. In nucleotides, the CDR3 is TGTGCCAGCAGCTTGGCCTTTCAGGGGGACCTTTTTCCAGGCAAAAACATTCAGTACTTC. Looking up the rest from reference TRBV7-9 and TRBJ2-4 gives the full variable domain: DTGVSQNPRHKITKRGQNVTFRCDPISEHNRLYWYRQTLGQGPEFLTYFQNEAQLEKSRLLSDRFSAERPKGSFSTLEIQRTEQGDSAMYLCASSLAFQGDLFPGKNIQYFGAGTRLSVL.